This T cell receptor beta chain was recovered during a study of shared clonotypes between healthy human individuals. Overall study context: Researchers drew samples from a couple of women and a few men aged 18 to 49.

This CDR3 contains 15 residues. With 1 base removed from V and 1 base from J, the gap between germline ends came to 11 bases. Germline lookup yields CDR1 MNHNS and CDR2 SASEGT. CD8 cells classed as naive were CD45RO-negative and positively selected for CCR7, excluding terminally differentiated effector memory CD45RA+ cells. Produced via immunoSEQ multiplex PCR; TCRdb's table is partial and in-frame only. The sample lists about 2 million clones, approximately 94% occurring once. The sequenced sample was naive CD8+ T cells sorted from blood. This TCR came from a man between 18 and 35 years old in good health. The chain combines TRBV6-1 with TRBJ2-7, with D tentatively TRBD1 (5 bases). In DNA form, the CDR3 reads TGTGCCAGCAGTGAAGATCGGACAAAATCCTACGAGCAGTACTTC. Its translation is CASSEDRTKSYEQYF.